This T cell receptor (beta chain) was captured in a study of T cells in Graves' hyperthyroidism and ophthalmopathy. Study-wide background: The authors collected peripheral blood at initial diagnosis, before any treatment. Overall study results and limits: Most thyroid-expanded clonotypes above 0.001 were also found in blood.

Clinical symptoms, serum thyroxine and TRAb, thyroid ultrasound and orbital computed tomography were used for the diagnoses. TCR beta CDR3 regions were amplified from RNA. The HTBI primer set served for first-round RT-PCR of the TCR CDR3. From the multiplex PCR reads, TCRdb called clonotypes with MiXCR, one entry per CDR3 protein. The sample has some 580,000 distinct CDR3 sequences; around 15% are singletons. In regard to this clonotype: Its antigen is unknown.

Trimming removed 2 bases at V and 10 bases at J, with 17 bases between. Germline loops: CDR1 LGHNA, CDR2 YNFKEQ. The CDR3 loop spans 14 amino acids. Sequencing was carried out using blood. V gene TRBV4-2 combines with J gene TRBJ1-1, with D hard to call. This sequence originates from a woman aged 35 to 49 with Graves' ophthalmopathy. The CDR3 reads CASSQTSAGNGAFF. CDR3 sequence (DNA): TGTGCCAGCAGCCAAACTTCTGCGGGCAACGGAGCTTTCTTT.